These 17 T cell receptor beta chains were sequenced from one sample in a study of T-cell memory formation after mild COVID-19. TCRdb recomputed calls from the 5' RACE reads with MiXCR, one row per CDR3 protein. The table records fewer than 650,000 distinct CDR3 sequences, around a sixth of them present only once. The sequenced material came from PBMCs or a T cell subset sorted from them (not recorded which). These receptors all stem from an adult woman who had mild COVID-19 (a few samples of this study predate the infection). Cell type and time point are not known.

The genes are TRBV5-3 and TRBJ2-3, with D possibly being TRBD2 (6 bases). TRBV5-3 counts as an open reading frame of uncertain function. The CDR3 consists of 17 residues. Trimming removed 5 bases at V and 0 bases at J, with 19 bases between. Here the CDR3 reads CARRPNELAISTDTQYF. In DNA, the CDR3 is TGTGCCAGAAGGCCTAATGAGCTAGCGATTAGCACAGATACGCAGTATTTT.

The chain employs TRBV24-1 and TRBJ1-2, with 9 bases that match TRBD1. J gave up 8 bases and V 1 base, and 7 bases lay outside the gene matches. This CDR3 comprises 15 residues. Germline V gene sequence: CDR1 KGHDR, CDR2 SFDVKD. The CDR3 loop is CATSDFGTGKEGYTF. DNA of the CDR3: TGTGCCACCAGTGATTTCGGGACAGGGAAGGAAGGCTACACCTTC.

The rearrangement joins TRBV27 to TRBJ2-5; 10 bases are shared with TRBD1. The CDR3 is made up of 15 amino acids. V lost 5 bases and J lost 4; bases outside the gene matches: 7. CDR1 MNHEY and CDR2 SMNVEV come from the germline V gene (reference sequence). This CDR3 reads CASSPGTGASETQYF. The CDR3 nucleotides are TGTGCCAGCAGTCCCGGGACAGGGGCTTCAGAGACCCAGTACTTC.

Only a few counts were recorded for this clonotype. The CDR3 is CASSLLGLSTDTQYF. CDR3 in DNA: TGTGCCAGCAGTCTACTAGGGCTGAGTACAGATACGCAGTATTTT. The chain joins TRBV6-6 to TRBJ2-3; D may be TRBD2 (5 bases). The V end was cut by 5 bases, the J end by 3 bases, with 15 bases between. Germline CDR1 MNHNY, CDR2 SVGAGI (reference sequence). The CDR3 has 15 amino acids.

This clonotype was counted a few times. The CDR3 here is CASTLGPGTSGRPKEFF. DNA for the CDR3: TGTGCCAGCACCCTGGGCCCAGGGACTAGCGGCCGCCCAAAGGAGTTCTTC. The V gene is TRBV27, the J gene TRBJ2-1; 11 bases match TRBD2. The CDR3 totals 17 residues. Germline V gene sequence: CDR1 MNHEY, CDR2 SMNVEV (reference sequence). The J segment lost 14 bases and the V segment lost 7 bases, leaving 22 bases of the junction unmatched.

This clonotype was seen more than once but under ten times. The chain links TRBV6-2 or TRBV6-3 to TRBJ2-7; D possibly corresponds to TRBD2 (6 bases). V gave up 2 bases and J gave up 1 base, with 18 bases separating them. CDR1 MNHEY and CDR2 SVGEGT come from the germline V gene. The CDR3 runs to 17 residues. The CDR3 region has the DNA TGTGCCAGCAGTTACCCCCCCAATAGCGGAAATTCCTACGAGCAGTACTTC. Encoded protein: CASSYPPNSGNSYEQYF.

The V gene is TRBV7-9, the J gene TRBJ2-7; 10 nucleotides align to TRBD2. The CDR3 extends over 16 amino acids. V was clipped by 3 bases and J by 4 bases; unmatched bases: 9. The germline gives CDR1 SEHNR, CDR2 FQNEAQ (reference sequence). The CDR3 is CASSFTPGLAFYEQYF. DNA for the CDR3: TGTGCCAGCAGCTTCACACCGGGACTAGCGTTTTACGAGCAGTACTTC.

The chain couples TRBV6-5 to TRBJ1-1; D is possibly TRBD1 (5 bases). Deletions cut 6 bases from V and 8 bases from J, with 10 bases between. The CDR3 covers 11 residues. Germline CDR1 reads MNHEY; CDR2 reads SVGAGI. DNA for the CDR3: TGTGCCAGCAGGGGCGAGGGGGAAGCTTTCTTT. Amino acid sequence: CASRGEGEAFF.

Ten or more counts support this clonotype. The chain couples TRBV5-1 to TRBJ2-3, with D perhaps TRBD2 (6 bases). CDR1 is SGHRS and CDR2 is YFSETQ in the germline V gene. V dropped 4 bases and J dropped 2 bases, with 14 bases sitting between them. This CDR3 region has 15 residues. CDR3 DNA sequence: TGCGCCAGCAGCCCCCGGGACTTCAACACAGATACGCAGTATTTT. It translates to CASSPRDFNTDTQYF.

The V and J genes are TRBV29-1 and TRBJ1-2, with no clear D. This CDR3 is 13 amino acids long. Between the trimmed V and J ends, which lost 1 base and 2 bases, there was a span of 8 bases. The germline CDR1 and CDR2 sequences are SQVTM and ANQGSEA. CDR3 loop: CSVEGLDNYGYTF. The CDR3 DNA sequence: TGCAGCGTTGAAGGCCTGGACAACTATGGCTACACCTTC.

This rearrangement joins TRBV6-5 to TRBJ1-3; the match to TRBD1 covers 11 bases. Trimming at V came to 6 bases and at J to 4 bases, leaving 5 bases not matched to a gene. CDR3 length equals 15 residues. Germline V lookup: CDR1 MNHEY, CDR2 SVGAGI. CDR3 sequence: CASRTDRGPGNTIYF. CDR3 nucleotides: TGTGCCAGCAGGACGGACAGGGGGCCCGGAAACACCATATATTTT.

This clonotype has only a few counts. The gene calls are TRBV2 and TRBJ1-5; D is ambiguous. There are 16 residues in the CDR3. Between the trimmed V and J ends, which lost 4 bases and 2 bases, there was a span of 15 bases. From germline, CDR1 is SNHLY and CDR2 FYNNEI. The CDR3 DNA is TGTGCCAGCAGTGCTGAGGGTTGGTGGGGCAATCAGCCCCAGCATTTT. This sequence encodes CASSAEGWWGNQPQHF.

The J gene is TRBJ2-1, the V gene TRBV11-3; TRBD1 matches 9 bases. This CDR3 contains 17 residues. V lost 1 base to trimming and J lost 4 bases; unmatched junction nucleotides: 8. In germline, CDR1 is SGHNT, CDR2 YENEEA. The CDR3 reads CASSLGTGVGSYNEQFF. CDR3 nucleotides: TGTGCCAGCAGCTTAGGGACAGGGGTAGGTTCGTACAATGAGCAGTTCTTC.

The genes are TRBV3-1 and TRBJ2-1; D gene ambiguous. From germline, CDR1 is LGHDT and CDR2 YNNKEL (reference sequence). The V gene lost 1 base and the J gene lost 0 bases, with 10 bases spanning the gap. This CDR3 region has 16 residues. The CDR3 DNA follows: TGTGCCAGCAGCCAAGTCGACCAGATCTCCTACAATGAGCAGTTCTTC. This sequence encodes CASSQVDQISYNEQFF.

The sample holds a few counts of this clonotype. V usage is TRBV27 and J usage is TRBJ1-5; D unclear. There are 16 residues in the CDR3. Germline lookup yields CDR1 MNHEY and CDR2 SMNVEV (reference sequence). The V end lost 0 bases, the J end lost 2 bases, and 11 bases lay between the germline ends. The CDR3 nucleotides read TGTGCCAGCAGTTTATCCCCCGGGGTGGGCAATCAGCCCCAGCATTTT. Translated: CASSLSPGVGNQPQHF.

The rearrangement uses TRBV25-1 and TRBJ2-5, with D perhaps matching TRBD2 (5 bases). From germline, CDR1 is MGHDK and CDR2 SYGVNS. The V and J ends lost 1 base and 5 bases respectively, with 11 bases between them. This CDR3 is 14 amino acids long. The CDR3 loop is CASSEFSRDETQYF. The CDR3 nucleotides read TGTGCCAGCAGTGAATTTTCGAGGGATGAGACCCAGTACTTC.

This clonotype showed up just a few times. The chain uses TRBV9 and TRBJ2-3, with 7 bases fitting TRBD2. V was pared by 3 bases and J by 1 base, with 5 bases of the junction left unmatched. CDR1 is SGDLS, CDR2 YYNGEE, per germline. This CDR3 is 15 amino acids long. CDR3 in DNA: TGTGCCAGCAGCGAGGGGCTAGCGGGCACAGATACGCAGTATTTT. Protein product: CASSEGLAGTDTQYF.